This is a list of T cell receptor beta chains from one sample in a study of somatic mutations in cytotoxic T cells in rheumatoid arthritis. The table came from immunoSEQ multiplex PCR; TCRdb's copy has only in-frame clones and leaves some out. The table records over 6,500 clones, 70% of them present only once. Sequenced input: CD8+ T cells sorted from blood. Every receptor here comes from a man aged 40-49 years in good health. The CDR3 runs from the conserved cysteine through the conserved F or W.

v_call: TRBV27
cdr3_aa: CASSLRGVSSYEQYF

v_call: TRBV18
cdr3_aa: CASSPPNRPPYEQYF

v_call: TRBV5-1
cdr3_aa: CASSLIRVDEQFF

v_call: TRBV18
cdr3_aa: CASSPPNYNEQFF

v_call: TRBV19
cdr3_aa: CASSSLRGSYNEQFF

v_call: TRBV27
cdr3_aa: CASMFGGGNEQFF

v_call: TRBV19
cdr3_aa: CASRNSGQGGVQPQHF

v_call: TRBV28
cdr3_aa: CASSPQGAGTGELFF

v_call: TRBV5-4
cdr3_aa: CASRERGDTGELFF

v_call: TRBV19
cdr3_aa: CASSITPASPDTQYF

v_call: TRBV6-6
cdr3_aa: CASSQGGSTDTQYF

v_call: TRBV5-5
cdr3_aa: CASSPPLDTIYF

v_call: TRBV11-2
cdr3_aa: CASSLYGENNSPLHF

v_call: TRBV27
cdr3_aa: CASSAPYRETNEQFF

v_call: TRBV7-2
cdr3_aa: CASSSGVGASRGTEAFF

v_call: TRBV6-6
cdr3_aa: CASSYFADSGNTIYF

v_call: TRBV9
cdr3_aa: CASSVPLGADTGELFF

v_call: TRBV28
cdr3_aa: CASSLIGTGQEYF

v_call: TRBV9
cdr3_aa: CASSAWGINTGELFF

v_call: TRBV7-9
cdr3_aa: CASSWTGGNEKLFF

v_call: TRBV18
cdr3_aa: CASSPPALNEKLFF

v_call: TRBV7-6
cdr3_aa: CASSLSTSLTDTQYF

v_call: TRBV4-1
cdr3_aa: CASSQEGFPNYGYTF

v_call: TRBV4-1
cdr3_aa: CASSQRRGRGDTEAFF

v_call: TRBV9
cdr3_aa: CASSAGPEGPPYNEQFF

v_call: TRBV5-1
cdr3_aa: CASSIDRGLFTGELFF

v_call: TRBV5-4
cdr3_aa: CASSYGSNYNSPLHF

v_call: TRBV9
cdr3_aa: CASSQRLAGVSGELFF

v_call: TRBV10-3
cdr3_aa: CAISESMGGGPNTQYF

v_call: TRBV11-2
cdr3_aa: CASTRGTSGHEQYF

v_call: TRBV9
cdr3_aa: CASSVGDNSYEQYF

v_call: TRBV6-5
cdr3_aa: CASRDRELDEQYF

v_call: TRBV5-5
cdr3_aa: CASSWPGYEEKLFF

v_call: TRBV18
cdr3_aa: CASSPQGRQETQYF

v_call: TRBV29-1
cdr3_aa: CSVETPLVYNEQFF

v_call: TRBV28
cdr3_aa: CASSLDFVGTSSYEQYF

v_call: TRBV2
cdr3_aa: CASSVGSSSYEQYF

v_call: TRBV2
cdr3_aa: CASSAGTDNQPQHF

v_call: TRBV7-9
cdr3_aa: CASSPVGSQETQYF

v_call: TRBV27
cdr3_aa: CASGPIQETQYF

v_call: TRBV6-5
cdr3_aa: CASSYRDEQFF

v_call: TRBV13
cdr3_aa: CASSSQMYGITDTQYF

v_call: TRBV7-2
cdr3_aa: CASSLAPNSGANVLTF

v_call: TRBV29-1
cdr3_aa: CSRLLCEQFF

v_call: TRBV16
cdr3_aa: CASSSGVRTEAFF